This record covers a single T cell receptor (beta chain). The method was immunoSEQ multiplex PCR; TCRdb's version includes in-frame clones alone and lacks a portion of them. The data hold fewer than 500,000 clones, with roughly 77% observed a single time. The ends were cut back, 5 bases at V and 2 bases at J, with 13 bases in the middle. The CDR3 contains 14 residues. The germline V gene has CDR1 MNHEY and CDR2 SVGAGI. The data belong to a study of blood T cell repertoires in COVID-19. About the research overall: Nucleic acid was either cDNA or gDNA, and it came from T cells, B-cell-depleted T cells, or PBMCs.

The rearrangement links TRBV6-5 to TRBJ2-7; perhaps TRBD2 as D (5 bases). The sequencing input was peripheral blood. This TCR came from a human donor with acute or convalescent COVID-19. The donor label of this sample is uncertain. In DNA form, the CDR3 reads TGTGCCAGCAGTCCCCGGGGAGATACCTACGAGCAGTACTTC. This encodes CASSPRGDTYEQYF.